Only a few counts were recorded for the clone carrying this T cell receptor (beta chain). Its antigen is unidentified. The entry originates in a study of cytomegalovirus exposure and HLA in healthy donors. Study-level results: TCR beta V- and J-gene trimming, according to a later analysis, was linked to a missense DCLRE1C variant. Later work found that TCR association rates differed between HLA loci; DRB1 had the most and HLA-C the fewest.

It was with 60 Vbeta and 13 Jbeta primers that the PCR ran. The table came from immunoSEQ multiplex PCR; TCRdb's copy has only in-frame clones and leaves some out. This sample has just under 45,000 clones, with roughly half found just once. Germline assignment: CDR1 SNHLY and CDR2 FYNNEI. This CDR3 spans 16 amino acids. V was pared by 1 base and J by 3 bases, with 13 bases between. This sequence was found in a man in his sixties in good health and CMV-seronegative. Sequencing used PBMCs. The V gene is TRBV2, the J gene TRBJ1-5; weak D call: TRBD1 (5 bases). CDR3 amino acids: CASSEEGRQANQPQHF. The CDR3 DNA reads as TGTGCCAGCAGTGAAGAGGGGCGGCAGGCCAATCAGCCCCAGCATTTT.